This T cell receptor beta chain was observed in a study of monozygotic twins with inflammatory bowel disease (dated by TCRdb to about 2019). Study-level background: The full study comprised 28 monozygotic twin pairs: nine German pairs (four IBD-concordant, five IBD-discordant) and 19 IBD-discordant Danish pairs. Within discordant pairs, disease-associated traits were sought mainly by comparing IBD patients with their genetically identical healthy co-twins. Each individual had, on average, about 151 000 unique TCRalpha sequences and 181 000 unique TCRbeta sequences available for analysis.

The germline V gene supplies CDR1 SGHNT and CDR2 YENEEA. Reading from cysteine to phenylalanine, the CDR3 counts 13 amino acids. The DNA sequence is not available. Concerning this clonotype: No antigen is known for it.

General conclusions and limits of the study: No single strong signal or clonotype linked to IBD turned up in the results, so the idea that one exists was not supported. TCRbeta repertoire diversity, by inverse Simpson index, was decreased in IBD patients compared with their healthy co-twins. Repertoire similarity did not differ between concordant and discordant twins, possibly due to limited statistical power. The analysis was unable to tell apart different T cell subtypes. Background noise and inter-individual variability may have been introduced into the repertoires by the differing immunosuppressive treatments among patients. Fewer clonotypes were shared with other individuals by IBD patients than by healthy twins, most markedly in patients showing signs of disease activity.

The library came from 5' RACE. For each TCR library, around 3,500 ng of total RNA was used. For each sample, cDNA was synthesized in eight separate reactions using SMARTScribe reverse transcriptase. During cDNA synthesis, unique molecular identifiers containing a 6-nucleotide sample barcode were introduced by template switching. TCRalpha and TCRbeta cDNA was amplified in two nested PCRs of approximately 17 and 9 cycles, and bead purification was carried out after each PCR. Before amplification, the cDNA was treated with uracil DNA-glycosylase and purified using the QIAquick PCR purification kit. In the second PCR, Illumina TruSeq-compatible adapters and sample-specific barcodes were added. TapeStation and Qubit were used to check library quality and concentration, and 5 to 6.5 ng of each library was pooled. Sequencing of pooled libraries was carried out on an Illumina HiSeq2500 single-index Rapid Run using 2 x 100 bp reads and custom sequencing primers. On the study's bioinformatics: MiGEC version 1.2.6 was used for UMI-based consensus assembly, which corrected PCR and sequencing errors. V(D)J alignment, clonotype assembly and CDR3 extraction were performed with MiXCR version 2.1.1. To normalise gene usage, clonotype sharing and MAIT/NKT TCR abundance, the analysis used the top 1000, 10 000 and 20 000 clonotypes per sample. Diversity was computed as the inverse Simpson index with the vegan R package after downsampling to 27 000 UMIs. Paired Mann-Whitney U tests were applied to discordant twin pairs, with Benjamini-Hochberg correction for multiple testing. After reprocessing by TCRdb, each CDR3 protein sequence is one entry, and no DNA is given. In this record, the V and J calls reflect TCRdb's handling and not the investigators' own analysis. The sample's own table lists some 170,000 distinct CDR3 sequences. Roughly 2.4% of the sample is in the top ten clones.

A roughly 2.7 ml peripheral blood sample was drawn into PAXgene tubes per donor and stored at -80°C. Without any T cell sorting, total RNA was extracted from whole blood using the PAXgene blood miRNA kit on an automated QIAcube. Peripheral blood from monozygotic twin pairs concordant or discordant for inflammatory bowel disease was subjected to deep TCRalpha and TCRbeta repertoire profiling with unique molecular barcoding. Smoking habits were recorded for all twin pairs, and each individual was classified as a current, former or never smoker. The chain is encoded by TRBV11-3 joined to TRBJ1-6. Source material: blood. The receptor's source is a human donor with ulcerative colitis or Crohn's disease, or a healthy co-twin of an affected twin (not recorded which). The CDR3 here reads CASSLATASPLHF. With the rest looked up from the reference TRBV11-3 and TRBJ1-6 genes rather than sequenced, the full variable domain is EAGVVQSPRYKIIEKKQPVAFWCNPISGHNTLYWYLQNLGQGPELLIRYENEEAVDDSQLPKDRFSAERLKGVDSTLKIQPAELGDSAVYLCASSLATASPLHFGNGTRLTVT.